These 2 T cell receptor beta chains came from one sample sequenced in a study of T-cell memory formation after mild COVID-19. TCRdb fed the 5' RACE reads into MiXCR, producing one record per CDR3 protein. The table shows about 16,000 distinct CDR3 sequences, with 20% to 25% occurring only once. The sample consisted of PBMCs or a T cell subset sorted from them (not recorded which). The source of these receptors is a man younger than 35 who had mild COVID-19 (a few samples of this study predate the infection). Cell type and time point are not known.

This clonotype was seen a handful of times. Its ends do not fully match the called genes, so a read error is possible. CDR3 in DNA: TGCAGTGCGAGAGGGGTACAGGGGAGGGACCAAGAGACCCAGTACTTC. This encodes CSARGVQGRDQETQYF. The rearrangement joins TRBV20-1 to TRBJ2-5; TRBD1 or TRBD2 may be the D gene (7 bases each). This CDR3 is built from 16 residues. Germline lookup yields CDR1 DFQATT and CDR2 SNEGSKA (reference sequence).

This chain joins TRBV5-1 and TRBJ2-3; perhaps TRBD1 as D (5 bases). The CDR3 spans 14 residues. V was shortened by 4 bases and J by 0 bases, with 9 bases between the two germline ends. CDR1 and CDR2 from the germline V gene are SGHRS and YFSETQ. CDR3 region: CASSRTSSTDTQYF. CDR3 DNA: TGCGCCAGCAGCCGGACATCTAGCACAGATACGCAGTATTTT. The whole variable domain, remainder taken from reference TRBV5-1 and TRBJ2-3, is KAGVTQTPRYLIKTRGQQVTLSCSPISGHRSVSWYQQTPGQGLQFLFEYFSETQRNKGNFPGRFSGRQFSNSRSEMNVSTLELGDSALYLCASSRTSSTDTQYFGPGTRLTVL.